This TCR beta chain was found in a study of shared clonotypes between healthy human individuals. Findings and limits, study-wide: Exclusively blood specimens were collected; tissue repertoires likely differ. When naive CD4 clonotypes were compared across several donors, around 4.6% were shared. Generally, naive subsets (rather than memory subsets) showed larger estimated richness.

Deletions cut 3 bases from V and 4 bases from J, with 10 bases between. Germline CDR1 is KGHSH and CDR2 is LQKENI. CDR3 length equals 14 residues. The assay was immunoSEQ multiplex PCR, and TCRdb's table has in-frame clones only and misses some. This table has 2.5 million or so clones, approximately 90% appearing once. As for this clone: The target antigen is unknown. This sample includes further DNA sequences coding for the same CDR3.

V and J are TRBV18 and TRBJ2-1, with a tentative D call TRBD2 (5 bases). The sequenced sample was naive CD4+ T cells sorted from blood. Subset noted: CD45RA+ positively selected. The sequence was collected from a man younger than 30 in good health. In DNA, the CDR3 is TGTGCCAGCTCACCCCTAGCACGGTACAATGAGCAGTTCTTC. Protein: CASSPLARYNEQFF.